This T cell receptor beta chain was recorded in a study of cytomegalovirus exposure and HLA in healthy donors. General study findings and limits: In most subjects, TCR beta sequences reportedly gave accurate predictions of HLA-A and HLA-B alleles.

To note about this clone: Its cognate antigen is unknown.

The PCR made use of 60 Vbeta and 13 Jbeta primers. Data came from immunoSEQ multiplex PCR; TCRdb stores just in-frame clones and leaves some out. The sample records 95,000 to 150,000 clones, roughly 86% being singletons. The clonotype comes from a man between 18 and 35 years old in good health and CMV-seronegative. Material: PBMCs.

CDR3 region: CASSSREGESQPQHF. The CDR3 DNA follows: TGTGCCAGTAGCTCCAGGGAGGGGGAAAGTCAGCCCCAGCATTTT. J is TRBJ1-5 and V is TRBV19; tentative D call: TRBD1 (6 bases). V lost 6 bases, J lost 6 bases, and 18 bases lay in between. The CDR3 length is 15 residues. The germline V gene has CDR1 LNHDA and CDR2 SQIVND (reference sequence).